The present T cell receptor beta chain was sequenced within a study of blood T cell repertoires in COVID-19. Study as a whole: Donors of Cohort 3 who recovered were those that had two negative PCRs, clearance, or symptom resolution. Researchers got acute and convalescent COVID-19 samples from the United States, Italy and Spain.

The repertoire was sequenced with immunoSEQ multiplex PCR; TCRdb's copy has only in-frame clones and lacks some. The table lists roughly 340,000 clones, around 87% of them singletons, with 1.9% in the top ten. The participants were between roughly 18 and 100 years old and came from some 23 US areas. Assignments of participants to cohorts depended upon their own reported clinical history. Germline V lookup: CDR1 SGHNT, CDR2 YYREEE (reference sequence). This CDR3 contains 15 residues. Trimming took 2 bases from V and 4 from J; bases not matched to a gene: 6. V usage is TRBV5-4 and J usage is TRBJ2-1; 7 bases map to TRBD2. The sequence was collected from a man in his forties in a cohort exposed to, infected with or recovered from COVID-19 (not recorded which). The sequenced sample was PBMCs or T cells enriched from blood (not recorded which). The CDR3 is CASSFRLADYNEQFF. CDR3 sequence (DNA): TGTGCCAGCAGCTTCAGGCTAGCGGATTACAATGAGCAGTTCTTC.